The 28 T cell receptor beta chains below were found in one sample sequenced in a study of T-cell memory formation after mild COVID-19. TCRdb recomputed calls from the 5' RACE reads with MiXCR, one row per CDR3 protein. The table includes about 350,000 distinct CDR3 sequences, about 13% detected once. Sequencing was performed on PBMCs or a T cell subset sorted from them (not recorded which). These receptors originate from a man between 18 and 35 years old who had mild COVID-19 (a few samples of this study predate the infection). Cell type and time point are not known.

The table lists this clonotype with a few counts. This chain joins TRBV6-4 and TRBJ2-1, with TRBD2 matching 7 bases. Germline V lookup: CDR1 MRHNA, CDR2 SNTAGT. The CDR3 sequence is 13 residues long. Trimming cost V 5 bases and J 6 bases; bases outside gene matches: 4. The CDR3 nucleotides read TGTGCCAGCAGTACGGGGGGACTCAATGAGCAGTTCTTC. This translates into CASSTGGLNEQFF.

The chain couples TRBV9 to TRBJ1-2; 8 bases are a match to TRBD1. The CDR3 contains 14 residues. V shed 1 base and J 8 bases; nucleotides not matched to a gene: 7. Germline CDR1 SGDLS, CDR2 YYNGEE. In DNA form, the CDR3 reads TGTGCCAGCAGCGTATCCCAGGGGGCGGAGGGCTACACCTTC. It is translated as CASSVSQGAEGYTF. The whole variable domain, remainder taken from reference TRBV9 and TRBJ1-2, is DSGVTQTPKHLITATGQRVTLRCSPRSGDLSVYWYQQSLDQGLQFLIQYYNGEERAKGNILERFSAQQFPDLHSELNLSSLELGDSALYFCASSVSQGAEGYTFGSGTRLTVV.

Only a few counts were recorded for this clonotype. The CDR3 nucleotides are TGTGCCAGCAGCCAAGATAGGACTAGCCCCACAGATACGCAGTATTTT. Translated: CASSQDRTSPTDTQYF. J is TRBJ2-3 and V is TRBV4-2; 8 positions agree with TRBD2. V trimming: 0 bases; J trimming: 2 bases; junction bases outside the gene matches: 4. Germline CDR1 and CDR2: LGHNA and YNFKEQ. This CDR3 region has 16 residues.

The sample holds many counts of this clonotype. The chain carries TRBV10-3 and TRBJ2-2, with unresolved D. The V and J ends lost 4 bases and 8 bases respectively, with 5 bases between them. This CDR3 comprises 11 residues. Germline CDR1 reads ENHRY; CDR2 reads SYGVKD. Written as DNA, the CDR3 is TGTGCCATCAGTGCTGTTGGGGAGCTGTTTTTT. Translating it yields CAISAVGELFF.

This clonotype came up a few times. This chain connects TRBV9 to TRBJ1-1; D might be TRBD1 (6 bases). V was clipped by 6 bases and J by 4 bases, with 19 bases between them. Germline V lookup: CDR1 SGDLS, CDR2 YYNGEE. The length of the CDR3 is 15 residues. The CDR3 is CASNLIQGGGTEAFF. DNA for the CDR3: TGTGCCAGCAACCTAATACAGGGAGGGGGCACTGAAGCTTTCTTT. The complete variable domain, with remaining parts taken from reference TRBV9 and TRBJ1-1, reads DSGVTQTPKHLITATGQRVTLRCSPRSGDLSVYWYQQSLDQGLQFLIQYYNGEERAKGNILERFSAQQFPDLHSELNLSSLELGDSALYFCASNLIQGGGTEAFFGQGTRLTVV.

The CDR3 DNA is TGTGCCAGCAGCTTATATAACGGGGATCAGCCCCAGCATTTT. This encodes CASSLYNGDQPQHF. This rearrangement joins TRBV7-2 to TRBJ1-5; no definite D call. Germline V gene lookup returns CDR1 SGHTA and CDR2 FQGNSA. V was shortened by 2 bases and J by 5 bases, with 10 bases between the two germline ends. This CDR3 region has 14 residues.

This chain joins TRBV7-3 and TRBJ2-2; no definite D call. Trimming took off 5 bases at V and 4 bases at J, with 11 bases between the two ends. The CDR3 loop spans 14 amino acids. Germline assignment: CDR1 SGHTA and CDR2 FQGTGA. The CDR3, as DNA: TGTGCCAGCAGCCCTACATCCCCCACCGGGGAGCTGTTTTTT. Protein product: CASSPTSPTGELFF.

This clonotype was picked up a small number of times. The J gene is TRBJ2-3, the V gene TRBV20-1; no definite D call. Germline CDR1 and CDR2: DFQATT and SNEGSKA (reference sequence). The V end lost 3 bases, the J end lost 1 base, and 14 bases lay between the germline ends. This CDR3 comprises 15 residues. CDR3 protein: CSASMWSARTDTQYF. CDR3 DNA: TGCAGTGCTAGTATGTGGTCGGCCCGCACAGATACGCAGTATTTT.

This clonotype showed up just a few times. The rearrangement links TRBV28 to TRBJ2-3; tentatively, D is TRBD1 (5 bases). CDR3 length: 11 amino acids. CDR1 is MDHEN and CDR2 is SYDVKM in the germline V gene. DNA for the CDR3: TGTGCTGGCCAGGGAACAGATACGCAGTATTTT. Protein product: CAGQGTDTQYF.

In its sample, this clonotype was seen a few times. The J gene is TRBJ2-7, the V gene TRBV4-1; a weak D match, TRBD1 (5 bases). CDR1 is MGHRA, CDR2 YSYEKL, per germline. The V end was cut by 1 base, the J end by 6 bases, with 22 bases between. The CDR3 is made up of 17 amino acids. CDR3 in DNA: TGCGCCAGCAGCCAAGGGGGCCAAGGGGCCCTGGAAATCGAGCAGTACTTC. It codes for CASSQGGQGALEIEQYF.

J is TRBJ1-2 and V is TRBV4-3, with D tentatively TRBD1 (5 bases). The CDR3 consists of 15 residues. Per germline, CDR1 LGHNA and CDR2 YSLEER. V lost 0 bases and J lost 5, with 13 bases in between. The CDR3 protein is CASSQEGNRLYGYTF. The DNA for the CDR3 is TGCGCCAGCAGCCAAGAAGGGAACAGGTTATATGGCTACACCTTC.

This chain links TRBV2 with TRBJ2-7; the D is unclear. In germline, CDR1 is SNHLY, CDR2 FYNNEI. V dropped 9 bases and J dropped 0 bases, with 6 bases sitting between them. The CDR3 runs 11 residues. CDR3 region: CASESSYEQYF. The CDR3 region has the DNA TGTGCCAGTGAAAGCTCCTACGAGCAGTACTTC.

The CDR3 bases are TGTGCCAGCACCCTGACAGGGAACTATGGCTACACCTTC. It is translated as CASTLTGNYGYTF. This chain links TRBV2 with TRBJ1-2; 7 bases line up with TRBD1. The CDR3 totals 13 residues. V dropped 7 bases and J dropped 2; count of bases not matched to a gene: 4. CDR1 SNHLY and CDR2 FYNNEI come from the germline V gene.

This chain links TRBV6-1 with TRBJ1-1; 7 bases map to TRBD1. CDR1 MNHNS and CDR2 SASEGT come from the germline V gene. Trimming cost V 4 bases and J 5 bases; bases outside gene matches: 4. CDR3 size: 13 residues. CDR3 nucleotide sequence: TGTGCCAGCAGTGTTGACAGGGAGACTGAAGCTTTCTTT. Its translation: CASSVDRETEAFF.

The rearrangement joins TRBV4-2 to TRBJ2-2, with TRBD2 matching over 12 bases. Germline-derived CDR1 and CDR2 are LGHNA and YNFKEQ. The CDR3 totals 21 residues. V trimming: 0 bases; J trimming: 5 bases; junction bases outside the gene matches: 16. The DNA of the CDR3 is TGTGCCAGCAGCCAAGATCAGGCTAGCGGGGGGGTCCTTGGGGGGACCGGGGAGCTGTTTTTT. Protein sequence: CASSQDQASGGVLGGTGELFF.

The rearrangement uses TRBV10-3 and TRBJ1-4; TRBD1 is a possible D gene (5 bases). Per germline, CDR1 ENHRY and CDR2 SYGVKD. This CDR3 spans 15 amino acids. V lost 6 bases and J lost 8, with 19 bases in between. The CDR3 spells CAISRSRVRGEKLFF. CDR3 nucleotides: TGTGCCATCAGCCGCTCCAGGGTTCGAGGGGAAAAACTGTTTTTT.

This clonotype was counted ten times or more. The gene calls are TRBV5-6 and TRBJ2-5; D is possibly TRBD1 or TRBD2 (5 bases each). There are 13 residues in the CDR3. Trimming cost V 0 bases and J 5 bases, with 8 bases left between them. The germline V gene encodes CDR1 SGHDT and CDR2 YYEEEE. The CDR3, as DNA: TGTGCCAGCAGCTTGGCGGGGCCGGAGACCCAGTACTTC. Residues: CASSLAGPETQYF.

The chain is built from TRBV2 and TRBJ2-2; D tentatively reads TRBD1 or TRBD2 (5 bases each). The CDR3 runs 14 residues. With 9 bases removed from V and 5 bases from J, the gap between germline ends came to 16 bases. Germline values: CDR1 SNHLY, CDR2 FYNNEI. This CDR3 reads CASGSDGATGELFF. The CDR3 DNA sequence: TGTGCCAGTGGGTCAGACGGGGCAACCGGGGAGCTGTTTTTT.

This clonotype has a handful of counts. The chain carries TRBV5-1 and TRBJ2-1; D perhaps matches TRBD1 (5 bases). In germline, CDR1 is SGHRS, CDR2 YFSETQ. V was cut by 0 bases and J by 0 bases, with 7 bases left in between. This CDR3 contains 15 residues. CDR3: CASSLGQLSYNEQFF. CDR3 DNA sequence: TGCGCCAGCAGCTTGGGACAGCTCTCCTACAATGAGCAGTTCTTC.

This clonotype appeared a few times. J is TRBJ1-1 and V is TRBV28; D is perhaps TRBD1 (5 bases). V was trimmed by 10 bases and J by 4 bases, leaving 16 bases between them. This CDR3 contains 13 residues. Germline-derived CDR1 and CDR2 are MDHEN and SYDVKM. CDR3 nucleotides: TGTGCCACCCGAGGGGTGGGAGGCACTGAAGCTTTCTTT. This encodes CATRGVGGTEAFF. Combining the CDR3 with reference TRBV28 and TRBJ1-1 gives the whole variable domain DVKVTQSSRYLVKRTGEKVFLECVQDMDHENMFWYRQDPGLGLRLIYFSYDVKMKEKGDIPEGYSVSREKKERFSLILESASTNQTSMYLCATRGVGGTEAFFGQGTRLTVV.

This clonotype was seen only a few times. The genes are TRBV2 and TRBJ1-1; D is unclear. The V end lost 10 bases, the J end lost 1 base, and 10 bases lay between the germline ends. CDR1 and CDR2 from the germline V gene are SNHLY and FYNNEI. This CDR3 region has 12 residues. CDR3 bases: TGTGCCACCCGTCAGTCGAACACTGAAGCTTTCTTT. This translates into CATRQSNTEAFF.

As DNA, the CDR3 is TGTGCCAGCAGCCCCCAGGTAGAAGCCGCGGGCTACACCTTC. Its protein is CASSPQVEAAGYTF. This sequence joins TRBV7-9 and TRBJ1-2; the D is unclear. The CDR3 is 14 residues long. V lost 5 bases and J 8 bases, leaving 18 bases between the germline ends. CDR1 SEHNR and CDR2 FQNEAQ come from the germline V gene (reference sequence). The variable domain in full, completed from reference TRBV7-9 and TRBJ1-2, reads DTGVSQNPRHKITKRGQNVTFRCDPISEHNRLYWYRQTLGQGPEFLTYFQNEAQLEKSRLLSDRFSAERPKGSFSTLEIQRTEQGDSAMYLCASSPQVEAAGYTFGSGTRLTVV.

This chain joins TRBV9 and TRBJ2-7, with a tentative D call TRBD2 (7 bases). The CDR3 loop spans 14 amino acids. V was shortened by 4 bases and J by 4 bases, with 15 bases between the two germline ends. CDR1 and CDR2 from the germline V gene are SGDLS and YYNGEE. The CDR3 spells CASSLTGGLYEQYF. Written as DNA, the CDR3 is TGTGCCAGCAGCTTAACCGGGGGGCTATACGAGCAGTACTTC.

The CDR3 loop reads CASSERGGNYEQYV. In DNA, the CDR3 is TGTGCCAGCAGCGAGCGGGGGGGGAACTACGAGCAGTACGTC. The V gene is TRBV7-2, the J gene TRBJ2-7; 10 nucleotides align to TRBD2. The V and J ends lost 5 bases and 3 bases, in that order; junction bases with no gene match: 4. The CDR3 is made up of 14 amino acids. Germline CDR1 SGHTA, CDR2 FQGNSA.

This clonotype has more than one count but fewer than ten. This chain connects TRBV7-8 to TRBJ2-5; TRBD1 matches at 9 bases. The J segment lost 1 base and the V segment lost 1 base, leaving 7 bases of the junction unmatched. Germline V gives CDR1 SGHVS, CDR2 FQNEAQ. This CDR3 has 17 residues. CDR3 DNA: TGTGCCAGCAGCTTAGGGACAGGGGTCTACCCCCAAGAGACCCAGTACTTC. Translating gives CASSLGTGVYPQETQYF.

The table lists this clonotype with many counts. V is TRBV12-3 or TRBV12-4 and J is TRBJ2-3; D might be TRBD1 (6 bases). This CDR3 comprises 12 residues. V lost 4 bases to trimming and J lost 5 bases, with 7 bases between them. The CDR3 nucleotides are TGTGCCAGCAGTTCAGGGGTAGATACGCAGTATTTT. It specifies CASSSGVDTQYF.

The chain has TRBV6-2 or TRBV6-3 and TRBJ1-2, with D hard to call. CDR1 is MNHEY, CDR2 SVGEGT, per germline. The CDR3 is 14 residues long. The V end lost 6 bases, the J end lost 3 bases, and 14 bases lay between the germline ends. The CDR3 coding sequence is TGTGCCAGCAGCTACCGGACCTGGGACTATGGCTACACCTTC. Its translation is CASSYRTWDYGYTF.

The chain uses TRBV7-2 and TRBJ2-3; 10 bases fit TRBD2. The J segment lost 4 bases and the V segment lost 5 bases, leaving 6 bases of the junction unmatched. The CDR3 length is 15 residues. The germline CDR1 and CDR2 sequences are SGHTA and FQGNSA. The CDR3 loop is CASSLSGGYPDTQYF. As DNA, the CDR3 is TGTGCCAGCAGCCTTAGCGGGGGGTACCCAGATACGCAGTATTTT.